These 17 T cell receptor beta chains came from one sample sequenced in a study of blood T cell repertoires in COVID-19. Produced via immunoSEQ multiplex PCR; TCRdb's table is partial and in-frame only. The sample lists under 250,000 clones, roughly 84% occurring once. Source material: peripheral blood. Receptor source: a woman between 35 and 50 years old who had recovered from COVID-19.

V usage is TRBV9 and J usage is TRBJ1-6, with a tentative D call TRBD1 (5 bases). V lost 4 bases and J lost 7, with 12 bases in between. The CDR3 is 14 amino acids. Germline CDR1 and CDR2: SGDLS and YYNGEE. The CDR3, as DNA: TGTGCCAGCAGCCCGGGGGGGAGGAATTCACCCCTCCACTTT. This sequence encodes CASSPGGRNSPLHF.

The chain employs TRBV6-5 and TRBJ1-2; D is ambiguous. The V gene lost 6 bases and the J gene lost 7 bases, with 12 bases spanning the gap. The CDR3 is 12 amino acids. Germline CDR1 reads MNHEY; CDR2 reads SVGAGI. CDR3 region: CASRNPSGGYTF. CDR3 nucleotides: TGTGCCAGCAGAAACCCGAGTGGTGGCTACACCTTC.

This chain uses TRBV28 with TRBJ2-2, with D tentatively TRBD1 (5 bases). The CDR3 is 15 residues long. V was clipped by 4 bases and J by 0 bases, with 9 bases between them. The germline V gene encodes CDR1 MDHEN and CDR2 SYDVKM. In nucleotides, the CDR3 is TGTGCCAGCAGTTCGGACACCCCGAACACCGGGGAGCTGTTTTTT. Amino acids: CASSSDTPNTGELFF.

This CDR3 reads CASSMSGPVYSGNTIYF. The DNA for the CDR3 is TGTGCCAGCAGTATGAGTGGGCCCGTCTACTCTGGAAACACCATATATTTT. The rearrangement joins TRBV27 to TRBJ1-3; no reliable D call. This CDR3 is built from 17 residues. V shed 5 bases and J shed 0 bases, with 17 bases lying between them. Germline loops: CDR1 MNHEY, CDR2 SMNVEV (reference sequence).

The J gene is TRBJ2-3, the V gene TRBV4-1, with 7 bases fitting TRBD1. The CDR3 totals 15 residues. The V segment lost 4 bases and the J segment 4 bases; nucleotides outside the gene matches: 8. Germline CDR1 is MGHRA and CDR2 is YSYEKL. CDR3 amino acids: CASSPRDSLSDTQYF. The DNA of the CDR3 is TGCGCCAGCAGCCCCCGGGACAGCTTATCAGATACGCAGTATTTT.

J is TRBJ1-1 and V is TRBV6-1; tentatively, D is TRBD1 (5 bases). This CDR3 has 14 amino acids. In germline, CDR1 is MNHNS, CDR2 SASEGT. Trimming left V 2 bases short and J 6 bases short, with 13 bases between. CDR3 residues: CASSERSSGAEAFF. Here the CDR3 DNA reads TGTGCCAGCAGTGAAAGATCGTCGGGGGCTGAAGCTTTCTTT.

This clone was seen just once. The chain has TRBV28 and TRBJ2-7; 9 bases fit TRBD1. CDR3 length equals 15 residues. V trimming: 5 bases; J trimming: 1 base; junction bases outside the gene matches: 6. Per germline, CDR1 MDHEN and CDR2 SYDVKM. CDR3 DNA: TGTGCCAGCAGTAGGCCGGACAGGGGATCCTACGAGCAGTACTTC. Amino acids: CASSRPDRGSYEQYF.

V is TRBV20-1 and J is TRBJ2-7, with 9 bases that match TRBD1. This CDR3 is 15 amino acids long. J was trimmed by 2 bases and V by 3 bases; bases with no gene match: 8. The germline CDR1 and CDR2 sequences are DFQATT and SNEGSKA (reference sequence). CDR3 DNA sequence: TGCAGTGCTAGTGACACAGGGGGCCGCACCTACGAGCAGTACTTC. This gives the protein CSASDTGGRTYEQYF.

J is TRBJ2-4 and V is TRBV2, with TRBD2 identical over 12 bases. The junction had 5 bases not matched to a gene; V was cut back by 5 bases and J by 0 bases. This CDR3 contains 17 residues. The germline gives CDR1 SNHLY, CDR2 FYNNEI. The CDR3 sequence: CASSRLAGDLAKNIQYF. DNA of the CDR3: TGTGCCAGCAGTCGACTAGCGGGGGATCTAGCCAAAAACATTCAGTACTTC.

V gene TRBV2 combines with J gene TRBJ1-3, with unresolved D. This CDR3 is 16 amino acids long. V gave up 4 bases and J gave up 0 bases, with 13 bases separating them. Germline V gene lookup returns CDR1 SNHLY and CDR2 FYNNEI. The CDR3 DNA reads as TGTGCCAGCAGTGCGGGAGCAATTTACTCTGGAAACACCATATATTTT. Encoded protein: CASSAGAIYSGNTIYF.

This clone has a single count. The V gene is TRBV6-5, the J gene TRBJ1-2; TRBD1 matches at 8 bases. The CDR3 length is 14 residues. CDR1 is MNHEY, CDR2 SVGAGI, per germline. V gave up 6 bases and J gave up 4 bases; unmatched junction bases: 7. The CDR3 is CASRSRGRVYGYTF. For the CDR3, the DNA is TGTGCCAGCAGGTCCAGGGGGCGAGTCTATGGCTACACCTTC.

V is TRBV29-1 and J is TRBJ2-5; D possibly corresponds to TRBD2 (6 bases). V lost 0 bases and J lost 2, with 13 bases in between. CDR1 and CDR2 from the germline V gene are SQVTM and ANQGSEA. The CDR3 extends over 15 amino acids. CDR3 in amino acids: CSVEELQGRQETQYF. For the CDR3, the DNA is TGCAGCGTTGAAGAACTCCAAGGGAGGCAAGAGACCCAGTACTTC.

This chain connects TRBV14 to TRBJ2-7, with 7 bases lining up with TRBD1. In germline, CDR1 is SGHDN, CDR2 FVKESK. With 6 bases clipped from V and 4 bases from J, the junction kept 3 bases outside the gene matches. There are 12 residues in the CDR3. The DNA for the CDR3 is TGTGCCAGCAGTCTACAGGGGTACGAGCAGTACTTC. It specifies CASSLQGYEQYF.

The chain has TRBV7-9 and TRBJ1-1, with a weak D call TRBD1 (5 bases). The CDR3 has 14 residues. Trimming shortened V by 2 bases and J by 1 base, and 8 bases separated the two germline ends. Germline CDR1 reads SEHNR; CDR2 reads FQNEAQ (reference sequence). The chain's CDR3 is CASSLRQKNTEAFF. CDR3 nucleotides: TGTGCCAGCAGCTTACGACAGAAGAACACTGAAGCTTTCTTT.

The rearrangement links TRBV6-5 to TRBJ1-1; tentative D call: TRBD1 (5 bases). The CDR3 loop spans 13 amino acids. V shed 4 bases and J shed 1 base, with 7 bases lying between them. The germline V gene encodes CDR1 MNHEY and CDR2 SVGAGI. This CDR3 is CASSWQGNTEAFF. CDR3 nucleotides: TGTGCCAGCAGTTGGCAGGGGAACACTGAAGCTTTCTTT.

The chain couples TRBV7-6 to TRBJ2-5, with 12 positions matching TRBD2. The CDR3 spans 15 residues. V was clipped by 5 bases and J by 7 bases; unmatched bases: 8. The V gene's germline CDR1 is SGHVS and CDR2 FNYEAQ. The CDR3 nucleotides read TGTGCCAGCAGCGTACTAGCGGGGGGTCCAGGGACCCAGTACTTC. Its protein is CASSVLAGGPGTQYF.

CDR3 in amino acids: CASSIDRGGLSTDTQYF. The CDR3 bases are TGTGCCAGTAGTATAGATCGGGGGGGGCTGAGCACAGATACGCAGTATTTT. The V call is TRBV19, the J call TRBJ2-3; 8 positions match TRBD2. This CDR3 contains 17 residues. Germline V gene sequence: CDR1 LNHDA, CDR2 SQIVND (reference sequence). V gave up 0 bases and J gave up 0 bases; unmatched junction bases: 5.